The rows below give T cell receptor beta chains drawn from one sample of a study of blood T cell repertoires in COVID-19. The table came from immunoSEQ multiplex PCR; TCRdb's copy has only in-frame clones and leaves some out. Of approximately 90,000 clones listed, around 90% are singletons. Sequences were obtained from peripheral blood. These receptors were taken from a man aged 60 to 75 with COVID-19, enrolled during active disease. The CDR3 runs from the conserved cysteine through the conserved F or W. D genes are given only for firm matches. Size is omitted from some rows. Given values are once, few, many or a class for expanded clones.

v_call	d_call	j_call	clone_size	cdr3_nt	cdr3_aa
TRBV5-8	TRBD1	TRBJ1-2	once	TGTGCCAGCAGCCGAATTCGACAGGGGGCACTCCCGGGGCTAGGCTACACCTTC	CASSRIRQGALPGLGYTF
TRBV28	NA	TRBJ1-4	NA	TGTGCCAGCAGTTCTGGTCGGAGTGAAAAACTGTTTTTT	CASSSGRSEKLFF
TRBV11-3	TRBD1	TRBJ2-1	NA	TGTGCCAGCAGCTCCGCACCTGACAGGGTAGTCCGGGACAATGAGCAGTTCTTC	CASSSAPDRVVRDNEQFF
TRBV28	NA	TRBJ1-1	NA	TGTGCCAGCAGGTTGTGGGCCACTGAAGCTTTCTTT	CASRLWATEAFF
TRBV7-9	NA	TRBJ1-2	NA	TGTGCCAGCAGCCCCGAGACAGCGGGCTACACCTTC	CASSPETAGYTF
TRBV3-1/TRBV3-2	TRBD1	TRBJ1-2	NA	TGTGCCAGCAGTCCTATAGGGGACAGGGCGGGTAATGGCTACACCTTC	CASSPIGDRAGNGYTF
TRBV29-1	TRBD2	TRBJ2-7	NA	TGCAGCGTTGGGGGGACTAGCAGCTACGAGCAGTACTTC	CSVGGTSSYEQYF
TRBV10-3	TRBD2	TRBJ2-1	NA	TGTGCCATCAGTGAAGAGTGGACTAGCCAATACAATGAGCAGTTCTTC	CAISEEWTSQYNEQFF
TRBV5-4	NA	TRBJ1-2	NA	TGTGCCAGCAGACTCGGAGGGGAGGGGTATGGCTACACCTTC	CASRLGGEGYGYTF
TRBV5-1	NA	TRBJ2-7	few	TGCGCCAGCAGCTTGGGACAGGCCAACGACTACGAGCAGTACTTC	CASSLGQANDYEQYF
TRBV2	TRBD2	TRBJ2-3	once	TGTGCCAGCAGAGTACTAGCGGGGGGAGATACGCAGTATTTT	CASRVLAGGDTQYF
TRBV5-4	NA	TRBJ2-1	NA	TGTGCCAGCAGCTTCCGACAGCTTGGGAATGAGCAGTTCTTC	CASSFRQLGNEQFF
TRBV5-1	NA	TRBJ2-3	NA	TGCGCCAGCAGCCTGGCCCCCGGGTTGACAGATACGCAGTATTTT	CASSLAPGLTDTQYF
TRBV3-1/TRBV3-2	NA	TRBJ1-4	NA	TGTGCCAGCAGCCAAGACTTTGAGGGAATAAATGAAAAACTGTTTTTT	CASSQDFEGINEKLFF
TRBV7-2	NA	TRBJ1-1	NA	TGTGCCAGCAGCTTAGAAACAGCGAACACTGAAGCTTTCTTT	CASSLETANTEAFF
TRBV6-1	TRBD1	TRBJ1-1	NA	TGTGCCAGCAGTGAAGCCCAGGGGGCGCTTGGAGCTTTCTTT	CASSEAQGALGAFF